This note documents a single T cell receptor (beta chain) sequence. Its binding antigen is unknown. No much larger clonotype is one base removed from it; base qualities were not supplied. These data belong to a study of T cells after yellow fever vaccination (dated by TCRdb to the late 2010s). Regarding the complete study: Libraries from fractions with low cell numbers were prepared with the SMART-Seq v4 Ultra Low Input RNA kit. To track T-cell clones before and after primary and booster YFV17D yellow fever vaccination, bulk TCR alpha and beta repertoires were sequenced longitudinally. Two healthy male donors made up the cohort, one aged 18 to 29 years and the other aged 30 to 39 years. Blood samples were taken at several timepoints before and after primary and secondary immunization, and bulk PBMC replicates and cell subsets were isolated. Overall study outcomes, separate from this receptor: Computational filtering was needed because FACS-sorted repertoires could contain abundant contaminating clonotypes from the bulk population. Compared with the primary T-cell response, the secondary T-cell response was faster but weaker, reaching its peak on day 5 rather than on day 15. A small fraction of clonotypes appeared in both the CD4 and CD8 compartments, likely as a result of convergent recombination. The study included only a couple of donors, which limits how far the findings can be generalized. Most clones expanded after primary vaccination were re-detected after the booster (96% of CD4 and roughly 87% of CD8), suggesting broad memory maintenance.

Reads for this sample came from an Illumina NovaSeq 6000. TCR cDNA was made using 5'RACE template switching, a step that added a universal primer site and unique molecular identifiers. Priming of cDNA synthesis was performed from both the TCR alpha and TCR beta constant segments. Two PCR steps were used to amplify libraries, with sample barcodes and sequencing adapters being added in the second step. Sequencing of libraries was done on Illumina HiSeq 2500 (2x100 bp) or NovaSeq (2x150 bp). The original methods were these. MIGEC was used to demultiplex reads and collapse the reads into UMI consensus sequences, and MiXCR was used for V(D)J alignment. Vaccine-responding clonotypes were defined with edgeR using replicate PBMC samples, requiring FDR below 0.01 and a log2 fold change above 5 up to day 15. Each bulk clonotype received a CD4 or CD8 identity based on whether the sequenced CD4 or CD8 repertoire contained that clonotype at higher abundance. TCRdb reran the public reads through fastp at Q25 and MiXCR, keeping productive beta chains. Each entry is one CDR3 protein sequence, shown with its most common DNA and genes. These V and J calls are TCRdb output, not the study's own analysis. The sample includes around 320,000 distinct CDR3 sequences, with about 10% observed a single time. Around 3.3% of the sample is in the top ten clones.

The treatment or condition label corresponds to: live attenuated yellow fever vaccine strain. PBMCs were isolated from peripheral blood using a standard Ficoll-Paque protocol. Dynabeads CD4 and CD8 positive selection kits were used to isolate the CD4 and CD8 T-cell fractions. TriZol was used to extract RNA from bulk PBMCs, from CD4 and CD8 fractions, and from dextramer-positive and dextramer-negative fractions. Its CDR3 holds 13 amino acids, cysteine through phenylalanine. The read is trimmed to its CDR3 DNA, 39 bases read in frame from base 1. CDR1 and CDR2 are drawn from the germline V gene (reference sequence): MNHEY, SMNVEV. Between the V and J ends, shortened by 5 bases and 10 bases respectively, the junction contains 12 bases.

Rearrangement joined TRBV27 to TRBJ1-6, with a weak D call of TRBD1 (5 bases match). The clonotype originates from a man younger than 30 who received the YFV17D yellow fever vaccine. The sample was CD4+ T cells sorted from PBMCs, taken 5 days after the yellow fever booster vaccination. The DNA sequence is TGTGCCAGCAGTCTGCCAGGGAAGTCACCCCTCCACTTT. Translated, it gives CASSLPGKSPLHF.